This T cell receptor (beta chain) was sequenced in a study of control samples from healthy donors and cancer patients. TCRdb keeps only in-frame clones here, not all; method: immunoSEQ multiplex PCR. The table records 200,000 or so clones, about 94% of them present only once. V lost 8 bases to trimming and J lost 7 bases, with 17 bases between them. CDR3 length equals 13 residues. The chain has TRBV12-3 or TRBV12-4 and TRBJ1-2, with D tentatively TRBD1 (6 bases). Sequenced: blood. This clonotype was sampled from a man aged 45-65 years in good health. CDR3 DNA: TGTGCCAGCTTCCTCGGGGGGGCAGGTGGCTACACCTTC. Its protein is CASFLGGAGGYTF.